What follows are 27 T cell receptor beta chains derived from one specimen sequenced in a study of T cells in women clearing cervical HPV infection. Clones were read by immunoSEQ multiplex PCR, and TCRdb kept only the in-frame ones, dropping some. This listing includes about 39,000 clones. Sequencing was performed on blood buffy coat. The receptors here all came from a woman between 18 and 70 years old with a cervical HPV16 infection that either progressed to CIN3+ or cleared (not recorded which).

Turning to this clone: The CDR3 end falls 3 residues outside the read, so it is completed with the germline J gene. The V and J genes are TRBV5-1 and TRBJ1-2; TRBD1 aligns across 7 bases. The trim removed 4 bases at V and 6 bases at J, leaving 12 bases unmatched. Germline-derived CDR1 and CDR2 are SGHRS and YFSETQ. This CDR3 has 15 amino acids. CDR3 loop: CASSTTGETVNGYTF. The covered CDR3 bases are TGCGCCAGCAGCACAACAGGGGAGACGGTCAATGGC.

Notes on this clone: Read data end 3 residues before the CDR3 end; the end is taken from the germline J gene. V usage is TRBV7-9 and J usage is TRBJ1-6; 9 bases agree with TRBD1. Trimming cost V 8 bases and J 10 bases; bases outside gene matches: 6. Looked up from germline, CDR1 is SEHNR and CDR2 is FQNEAQ (reference sequence). The CDR3 spans 13 residues. The sequenced CDR3 bases are TGTGCCAGCCGGGACAGGGAATACTCACCC. It specifies CASRDREYSP. The entire CDR3 sequence reads CASRDREYSPLHF.

Comment on this clone: From the germline J gene comes the end of the CDR3, since the read stops 3 residues before it. The rearrangement joins TRBV5-6 to TRBJ2-7; 8 nucleotides line up with TRBD1. Trimming took 4 bases from V and 4 from J; bases not matched to a gene: 4. The germline gives CDR1 SGHDT, CDR2 YYEEEE. The CDR3 sequence is 13 residues long. The covered CDR3 bases are TGTGCCAGCAGCGGACGGGACAGGTACGAG. It encodes CASSGRDRYE. The CDR3 in full is CASSGRDRYEQYF.

Comments on this clone: The read stops 3 residues short of the end of the CDR3; the missing end is completed from the germline J gene. V is TRBV19 and J is TRBJ1-5, with 7 nucleotides matching TRBD1. The CDR3 runs to 13 residues. Losses at the gene ends were 6 bases for V and 7 bases for J; bases not matched to a gene: 6. Looked up from germline, CDR1 is LNHDA and CDR2 is SQIVND (reference sequence). CDR3 DNA (partial): TGTGCCAGTAGAACAGGGGTAGGCCAGCCC. This gives the protein CASRTGVGQP. The full-length CDR3 reads as CASRTGVGQPQHF.

Concerning this clone: The read gets to within 3 residues of the CDR3 end, and the germline J gene fills in the rest. The gene calls are TRBV2 and TRBJ2-7, with a tentative D call TRBD1 (5 bases). V lost 5 bases and J lost 2, with 13 bases in between. Germline CDR1 is SNHLY and CDR2 is FYNNEI. This CDR3 comprises 14 residues. Incomplete CDR3 DNA: TGTGCCAGCAGTCTCCAGGGTGGGACCTACGAG. The encoded protein is CASSLQGGTYE. The full-length CDR3 reads as CASSLQGGTYEQYF. The full variable domain, rest sourced from reference TRBV2 and TRBJ2-7, is EPEVTQTPSHQVTQMGQEVILRCVPISNHLYFYWYRQILGQKVEFLVSFYNNEISEKSEIFDDQFSVERPDGSNFTLKIRSTKLEDSAMYFCASSLQGGTYEQYFGPGTRLTVT.

Of note for this clone: The CDR3 end lies 3 residues beyond the end of the read and is filled in from the germline J gene. The chain carries TRBV20-1 and TRBJ2-3; TRBD1 might be the D (6 bases). The CDR3 contains 16 residues. CDR1 and CDR2 from the germline V gene are DFQATT and SNEGSKA (reference sequence). With 1 base removed from V and 3 bases from J, the gap between germline ends came to 17 bases. CDR3 sequence reads: CSARGWTDQGTDTQYF. Incomplete CDR3 DNA: TGCAGTGCTAGAGGGTGGACAGATCAAGGAACAGATACG.

About this clone: The read finishes 3 residues shy of the CDR3 end, and the germline J gene is used to complete it. The genes are TRBV20-1 and TRBJ1-1; the D is unclear. CDR3 length equals 14 residues. Germline CDR1 is DFQATT and CDR2 is SNEGSKA (reference sequence). Trimming cost V 1 base and J 0 bases, with 9 bases left between them. CDR3 bases read: TGCAGTGCTAGAGGAGGTCTTATGAACACTGAA. It codes for CSARGGLMNTE. The entire CDR3 is CSARGGLMNTEAFF.

Note on this clone: The DNA ends 3 residues before the CDR3 does, and the rest of the CDR3 is filled in from the germline J gene. J is TRBJ2-1 and V is TRBV5-1; 9 bases map to TRBD1. The CDR3 extends over 15 amino acids. CDR1 is SGHRS and CDR2 is YFSETQ in the germline V gene. After removal of 0 bases from V and 5 bases from J, the junction contained 3 bases not matched to a gene. The CDR3 sequence is CASSLGGTGHNEQFF. CDR3 DNA, as far as it was read: TGCGCCAGCAGCTTGGGGGGGACAGGGCACAATGAG.

With regard to this clone: The read terminates 3 residues before the CDR3 end, so the remaining end is supplied by the germline J gene. The gene calls are TRBV7-9 and TRBJ1-2, with D tentatively TRBD1 (5 bases). The CDR3 is made up of 14 amino acids. Germline V gene data show CDR1 as SEHNR and CDR2 as FQNEAQ (reference sequence). V was cut by 1 base and J by 4 bases, with 10 bases left in between. The CDR3 is CASSLEGLAYGYTF. The CDR3 bases that were read are TGTGCCAGCAGCTTAGAGGGGCTGGCCTATGGC.

Worth noting for this clone: Read data end 3 residues before the CDR3 end; the end is taken from the germline J gene. The chain uses TRBV5-1 and TRBJ1-2; no clear D gene. Deletions cut 0 bases from V and 4 bases from J, with 10 bases between. The CDR3 is made up of 14 amino acids. The germline V gene encodes CDR1 SGHRS and CDR2 YFSETQ. The CDR3 protein is CASSLEPTGYGYTF. The CDR3 DNA, read in part, is TGCGCCAGCAGCTTGGAGCCTACGGGCTATGGC.

Regarding this clone: The CDR3 end is not reached by the read, which stops 3 residues before it; the germline J gene fills it in. The genes are TRBV6-1 and TRBJ2-2, with 9 bases lining up with TRBD1. Germline V gene sequence: CDR1 MNHNS, CDR2 SASEGT. The CDR3 sequence is 14 residues long. V shed 4 bases, J shed 6 bases, and the junction held 3 bases outside the gene matches. The CDR3 loop is CASSGQGGPGELFF. The part of the CDR3 DNA that was read is TGTGCCAGCAGTGGACAGGGGGGCCCCGGGGAG.

Points on this clone: The sequenced fragment ends 3 residues before the CDR3 boundary, so the rest is inferred from the germline J gene. This sequence joins TRBV30 and TRBJ2-2; a weak D match, TRBD1 (5 bases). The CDR3 is 15 residues long. From germline, CDR1 is GTSNPN and CDR2 SVGIG (reference sequence). The ends were cut back, 0 bases at V and 4 bases at J, with 12 bases in the middle. The sequenced CDR3 bases are TGTGCCTGGAGTGTAGCCAGGGTCGGCACCGGGGAG. This encodes CAWSVARVGTGE. The CDR3 reads in full as CAWSVARVGTGELFF.

As for this clone: The sequenced fragment ends 3 residues before the CDR3 boundary, so the rest is inferred from the germline J gene. The rearrangement uses TRBV7-2 and TRBJ2-3; TRBD2 agrees at 7 bases. The CDR3 runs 15 residues. The germline CDR1 and CDR2 sequences are SGHTA and FQGNSA. After removal of 6 bases from V and 2 bases from J, the junction contained 8 bases not matched to a gene. The CDR3 DNA, read in part, is TGTGCCAGCAGATTCACCGGGACTACCACAGATACG. Translation: CASRFTGTTTDT. The full CDR3 protein is CASRFTGTTTDTQYF.

With regard to this clone: The CDR3 is cut off 3 residues early in the read; its end comes from the germline J gene. The V gene is TRBV6-1, the J gene TRBJ2-7; tentatively, D is TRBD1 (6 bases). Trimming took off 0 bases at V and 3 bases at J, with 12 bases between the two ends. CDR3 length: 15 residues. Germline V CDR1 and CDR2: MNHNS, SASEGT. The CDR3: CASSEARTAYYEQYF. Incomplete CDR3 DNA: TGTGCCAGCAGTGAAGCGCGGACAGCCTACTACGAG.

Turning to this clone: The CDR3 extends 3 residues past the end of the read, so its final part is completed from the germline J gene. The gene calls are TRBV30 and TRBJ1-2; perhaps TRBD1 as D (6 bases). Germline values: CDR1 GTSNPN, CDR2 SVGIG (reference sequence). The CDR3 spans 13 residues. The V and J ends lost 3 bases and 5 bases respectively, with 13 bases between them. CDR3 sequence: CAWSNRDIYGYTF. Partial CDR3 DNA: TGTGCCTGGAGCAACCGGGACATTTATGGC.

Comment on this clone: The read is 3 residues too short to cover the CDR3 end, so that end is filled in from the germline J gene. The rearrangement uses TRBV10-2 and TRBJ2-1, with 7 bases fitting TRBD1. The V segment lost 2 bases and the J segment 6 bases; nucleotides outside the gene matches: 4. The CDR3 covers 14 residues. Germline V gene sequence: CDR1 WSHSY, CDR2 SAAADI. CDR3 sequence: CASSELRQGNEQFF. The part of the CDR3 DNA that was read is TGCGCCAGCAGTGAGCTGAGACAGGGCAATGAG.

Worth noting for this clone: The read ends 3 residues early relative to the CDR3; the germline J gene fills the gap. V is TRBV30 and J is TRBJ1-3; D might be TRBD1 (5 bases). The germline V and J ends were trimmed by 3 bases and 1 base, with 16 bases remaining between them. The CDR3 runs to 16 residues. Germline CDR1 is GTSNPN and CDR2 is SVGIG (reference sequence). CDR3 DNA, as far as it was read: TGTGCCTGGAGAACGAGGGACGGGGGTTCTGGAAACACC. It yields the protein CAWRTRDGGSGNT. The full-length CDR3 reads as CAWRTRDGGSGNTIYF.

CDR3 DNA, as far as it was read: TGCAGTGCTAAGACAGGGACATACGAG. This sequence encodes CSAKTGTYE. The CDR3 reads in full as CSAKTGTYEQYF. V gene TRBV20-1 combines with J gene TRBJ2-7; 7 bases are shared with TRBD1. The read terminates 3 residues ahead of where the CDR3 ends, so the germline J gene completes it. The CDR3 sequence is 12 residues long. The trim removed 4 bases at V and 4 bases at J, leaving 4 bases unmatched. Germline-derived CDR1 and CDR2 are DFQATT and SNEGSKA (reference sequence).

Here the CDR3 reads CASKGQTFLGSSYTF. CDR3 DNA (partial): TGTGCCAGCAAGGGACAGACCTTTTTGGGTTCGAGC. The chain has TRBV7-2 and TRBJ1-2; 7 bases are a match to TRBD1. Read sequence stops 3 residues before the CDR3 end, and the germline J gene provides the missing end. This CDR3 has 15 amino acids. In germline, CDR1 is SGHTA, CDR2 FQGNSA. Full variable domain (rest looked up from reference TRBV7-2 and TRBJ1-2): GAGVSQSPSNKVTEKGKDVELRCDPISGHTALYWYRQSLGQGLEFLIYFQGNSAPDKSGLPSDRFSAERTGGSVSTLTIQRTQQEDSAVYLCASKGQTFLGSSYTFGSGTRLTVV.

As regards this clone: The CDR3 goes on 3 residues after the read ends, and that part is filled in from the germline J gene. This rearrangement joins TRBV5-3 to TRBJ2-4; 8 nucleotides align to TRBD2. TRBV5-3 is an open reading frame whose function is uncertain. The CDR3 has 18 residues. With V trimmed by 0 bases and J by 4 bases, 12 bases remained unmatched. The sequenced part of the CDR3 DNA is TGTGCCAGAAGCTTGGCATGGCGGCTAGCGGGCAATAAAAACATT. Encoded protein: CARSLAWRLAGNKNI. The full CDR3 protein reads CARSLAWRLAGNKNIQYF.

As to this clone: The read finishes 3 residues shy of the CDR3 end, and the germline J gene is used to complete it. The V gene is TRBV19, the J gene TRBJ1-5, with D possibly TRBD1 on 5 matching bases. The germline gives CDR1 LNHDA, CDR2 SQIVND (reference sequence). V lost 4 bases and J 4 bases, leaving 14 bases between the germline ends. The CDR3 loop spans 15 amino acids. CDR3 region: CASSKEGRLNQPQHF. The CDR3 DNA, read in part, is TGTGCCAGTAGTAAGGAGGGGCGGTTAAATCAGCCC.

With respect to this clone: From the germline J gene comes the end of the CDR3, since the read stops 3 residues before it. This chain joins TRBV5-4 and TRBJ1-1; D is ambiguous. This CDR3 has 15 amino acids. Looked up from germline, CDR1 is SGHNT and CDR2 is YYREEE (reference sequence). Trimming cost V 4 bases and J 1 base, with 14 bases left between them. The sequenced part of the CDR3 DNA is TGTGCCAGCAGCACCTGGGCCCTGGGGAACACTGAA. Translation gives CASSTWALGNTE. The entire CDR3 protein reads CASSTWALGNTEAFF.

Details on this clone: The read ends 3 residues shy of where the CDR3 ends; the end is completed using the germline J gene. The genes are TRBV20-1 and TRBJ2-3, with 10 bases that match TRBD2. Germline assignment: CDR1 DFQATT and CDR2 SNEGSKA (reference sequence). CDR3 length: 16 residues. V lost 0 bases to trimming and J lost 5 bases; unmatched junction nucleotides: 8. The sequenced CDR3 bases are TGCAGTGCTAGAGATATCAGCGGGGGGGCCGGAGATACG. This gives the protein CSARDISGGAGDT. The complete CDR3 protein is CSARDISGGAGDTQYF.

To note about this clone: With the read ending 3 residues before the CDR3 end, the germline J gene is used to fill in that end. The chain recombines TRBV30 with TRBJ1-5; D is possibly TRBD1 (5 bases). CDR3 length: 16 residues. Looked up from germline, CDR1 is GTSNPN and CDR2 is SVGIG (reference sequence). Deletions cut 0 bases from V and 4 bases from J, with 16 bases between. The sequenced part of the CDR3 DNA is TGTGCCTGGAGTGTCATGGGTGGGGGGGAAAATCAGCCC. Translation: CAWSVMGGGENQP. The CDR3 in full is CAWSVMGGGENQPQHF.

In the case of this clone: Coverage ceases 3 residues before the CDR3 finishes, and the germline J gene fills in the end. The V call is TRBV7-9, the J call TRBJ1-6; D unclear. There are 14 residues in the CDR3. V lost 4 bases and J 7 bases, leaving 11 bases between the germline ends. Looked up from germline, CDR1 is SEHNR and CDR2 is FQNEAQ (reference sequence). The CDR3 reads CASSYEGLNSPLHF. The DNA read from the CDR3 is TGTGCCAGCAGCTACGAAGGGCTCAATTCACCC.

On this clone itself: The read falls 3 residues short of the CDR3 end, and the missing part is taken from the germline J gene. This rearrangement joins TRBV5-1 to TRBJ2-3; D may be TRBD2 (7 bases). V lost 5 bases and J 2 bases, leaving 18 bases between the germline ends. The CDR3 is made up of 16 amino acids. CDR1 SGHRS and CDR2 YFSETQ come from the germline V gene. CDR3 bases read: TGCGCCAGCAGTCATCTCCAGGGGACTACCACAGATACG. Translating it yields CASSHLQGTTTDT. The full-length CDR3 reads as CASSHLQGTTTDTQYF.

As to this clone: The read is 3 residues too short to cover the CDR3 end, so that end is filled in from the germline J gene. This chain uses TRBV5-4 with TRBJ1-2; D remains unclear. Germline V gives CDR1 SGHNT, CDR2 YYREEE (reference sequence). This CDR3 spans 15 amino acids. CDR3 bases read: TGTGCCAGCAGCTTGGCCTCGGGGTTATTTTTGGGC. This codes for CASSLASGLFLG. The entire CDR3 protein is CASSLASGLFLGYTF.